This T cell receptor beta chain derives from a study of blood T cell repertoires in COVID-19. Study-level background: COVID-19 samples, acute and convalescent, were from the United States, Italy and Spain.

Profiling relied on immunoSEQ multiplex PCR, and the TCRdb table lists in-frame clones only, not all of them. The sample lists about 270,000 clones, about 89% occurring once. The CDR3 extends over 14 amino acids. Germline CDR1 reads LNHDA; CDR2 reads SQIVND (reference sequence). The V end was cut by 0 bases, the J end by 7 bases, with 12 bases between. The J gene is TRBJ2-5, the V gene TRBV19; no definite D call. Sequences were obtained from peripheral blood. The clonotype originates from a man between 35 and 55 years old who had recovered from COVID-19. CDR3 sequence (DNA): TGTGCCAGTAGTATAGATCCCCGAGCCGGGACCCAGTACTTC. Protein sequence: CASSIDPRAGTQYF.